This TCR beta chain was observed in a study of blood T cell repertoires in COVID-19. Study details: Acute and convalescent COVID-19 specimens originated in the United States, Italy and Spain. Nucleic acid was either cDNA or gDNA, and it came from T cells, B-cell-depleted T cells, or PBMCs.

Followed longitudinally, the Seattle patients had been enrolled during active infection. In the source study's methods: Estimated nucleated cell counts came from reference gene primer amplification. Generated by immunoSEQ multiplex PCR, the TCRdb table keeps only in-frame clones and is missing some. The V and J calls and clone size are taken from that table; D and trimming were inferred from the DNA. The sample lists 300,000 to 400,000 clones, 70% to 90% occurring once. This CDR3 spans 16 amino acids. After removal of 5 bases from V and 4 bases from J, the junction contained 8 bases not matched to a gene. CDR1 and CDR2 (germline): SGHTA, FQGNSA.

The chain uses TRBV7-2 and TRBJ2-1, with 10 bases fitting TRBD1. The sequenced sample consisted of peripheral blood. This clonotype was sampled from a woman between 25 and 40 years old with COVID-19, enrolled during active disease. CDR3 coding DNA: TGTGCCAGCAGCCCCCCCCCGGGACAGGGGTACAATGAGCAGTTCTTC. This gives the protein CASSPPPGQGYNEQFF.